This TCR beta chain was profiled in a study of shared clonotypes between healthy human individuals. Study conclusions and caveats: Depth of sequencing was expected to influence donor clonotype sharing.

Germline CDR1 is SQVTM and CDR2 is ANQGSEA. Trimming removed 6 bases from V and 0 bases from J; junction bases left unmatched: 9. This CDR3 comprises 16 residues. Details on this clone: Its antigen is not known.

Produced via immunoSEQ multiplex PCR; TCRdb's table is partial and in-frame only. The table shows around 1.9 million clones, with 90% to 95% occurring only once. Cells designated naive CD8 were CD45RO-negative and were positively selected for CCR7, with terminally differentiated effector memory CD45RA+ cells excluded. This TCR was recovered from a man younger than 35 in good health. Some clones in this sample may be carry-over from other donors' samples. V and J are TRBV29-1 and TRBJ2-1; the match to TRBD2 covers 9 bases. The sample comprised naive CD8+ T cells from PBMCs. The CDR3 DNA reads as TGCAGCGTCGATGGAAATAGCGGGAGCTCCTACAATGAGCAGTTCTTC. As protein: CSVDGNSGSSYNEQFF.